One and the same sample provided the 11 T cell receptor beta chains below, sequenced in a study of T cell responses to AZD1222 COVID-19 vaccine. Measured with immunoSEQ multiplex PCR; TCRdb has only the in-frame clones, and not every one. The sample lists 150,000 to 200,000 clones, just under 90% seen once, with under 6.5% in the top ten. The sample was peripheral blood, taken on day 0 of AZD1222 vaccination. The receptors come from an adult in good health.

As regards this clone: This sample also contains other DNA sequences that code for the same CDR3. The chain couples TRBV12-3 or TRBV12-4 to TRBJ2-7; D gene unclear. Trimming took 1 base from V and 3 from J, leaving 1 base between them. This CDR3 is built from 11 residues. The CDR3 coding sequence is TGTGCCAGCAGTTTAGGCTACGAGCAGTACTTC. Translating gives CASSLGYEQYF.

This chain connects TRBV30 to TRBJ2-5, with D unclear. The CDR3 has 18 residues. Trimming shortened V by 2 bases and J by 4 bases, and 26 bases separated the two germline ends. Germline CDR1 is GTSNPN and CDR2 is SVGIG (reference sequence). The CDR3 region has the DNA TGTGCCTGGAGTCTTACTCCCTCCCATCCTAAGGCTCGAGAGACCCAGTACTTC. It is translated as CAWSLTPSHPKARETQYF.

V and J are TRBV19 and TRBJ1-1; unclear D gene. This CDR3 is 14 amino acids long. Germline values: CDR1 LNHDA, CDR2 SQIVND (reference sequence). V shed 4 bases and J shed 1 base, with 10 bases lying between them. In nucleotides, the CDR3 is TGTGCCAGTAGTACCCGGGCCCGGAACACTGAAGCTTTCTTT. Translated, it gives CASSTRARNTEAFF.

The chain is built from TRBV28 and TRBJ1-4; D is perhaps TRBD1 (5 bases). Germline CDR1 reads MDHEN; CDR2 reads SYDVKM. The CDR3 is 14 amino acids. Trimming cost V 7 bases and J 6 bases, with 15 bases left between them. The CDR3 bases are TGTGCCAGCAACGCCCAGGGCGGTCATGAAAAACTGTTTTTT. Amino acids: CASNAQGGHEKLFF. Full variable domain (remainder filled in from reference TRBV28 and TRBJ1-4): DVKVTQSSRYLVKRTGEKVFLECVQDMDHENMFWYRQDPGLGLRLIYFSYDVKMKEKGDIPEGYSVSREKKERFSLILESASTNQTSMYLCASNAQGGHEKLFFGSGTQLSVL.

The chain carries TRBV6-4 and TRBJ2-1, with D possibly TRBD2 on 5 matching bases. Between the trimmed V and J ends, which lost 0 bases and 2 bases, there was a span of 8 bases. This CDR3 contains 15 residues. CDR1 and CDR2 (germline): MRHNA, SNTAGT. CDR3 protein: CASSDSRGPYNEQFF. For the CDR3, the DNA is TGTGCCAGCAGTGACTCTAGAGGGCCCTACAATGAGCAGTTCTTC.

The V gene is TRBV30, the J gene TRBJ1-2; D unclear. CDR3 length: 13 residues. Trimming removed 4 bases from V and 6 bases from J, with 15 bases in between. CDR1 and CDR2 from the germline V gene are GTSNPN and SVGIG (reference sequence). The CDR3 nucleotides are TGTGCCTGGAAAAGAGGAGGGATCCATGGCTACACCTTC. This gives the protein CAWKRGGIHGYTF.

The genes are TRBV5-1 and TRBJ1-1, with 7 bases matching TRBD1. Germline-derived CDR1 and CDR2 are SGHRS and YFSETQ. The CDR3 totals 15 residues. The V segment lost 5 bases and the J segment 0 bases; nucleotides outside the gene matches: 7. The CDR3 loop is CASRTGALLNTEAFF. CDR3 coding DNA: TGCGCCAGCAGAACAGGGGCGTTACTGAACACTGAAGCTTTCTTT.

V gene TRBV24-1 combines with J gene TRBJ2-2; a possible D gene is TRBD2 (6 bases). Germline V gene data show CDR1 as KGHDR and CDR2 as SFDVKD. Trimming removed 0 bases from V and 1 base from J, with 17 bases in between. This CDR3 is 19 amino acids long. The DNA of the CDR3 is TGTGCCACCAGTGATTTGTCCCTTGGGGCGGGGCTGAACACCGGGGAGCTGTTTTTT. Translation: CATSDLSLGAGLNTGELFF.

The V gene is TRBV14, the J gene TRBJ1-3; tentatively, D is TRBD1 (5 bases). CDR3 length: 15 residues. Trimming stripped 6 bases from V and 0 bases from J, with 12 bases between. Germline V gives CDR1 SGHDN, CDR2 FVKESK. The CDR3 sequence: CASRFGTGSGNTIYF. In DNA form, the CDR3 reads TGTGCCAGCAGGTTCGGGACCGGCTCTGGAAACACCATATATTTT.

The gene calls are TRBV30 and TRBJ1-2; D gene uncertain. The V and J ends lost 3 bases and 8 bases respectively, with 10 bases between them. The CDR3 runs to 11 residues. Germline lookup yields CDR1 GTSNPN and CDR2 SVGIG (reference sequence). In DNA form, the CDR3 reads TGTGCCTGGAGGGGAACAGTCGGCTACACCTTC. It is translated as CAWRGTVGYTF. Using reference TRBV30 and TRBJ1-2 for the parts outside the CDR3, the full variable domain is SQTIHQWPATLVQPVGSPLSLECTVEGTSNPNLYWYRQAAGRGLQLLFYSVGIGQISSEVPQNLSASRPQDRQFILSSKKLLLSDSGFYLCAWRGTVGYTFGSGTRLTVV.

The chain recombines TRBV19 with TRBJ2-6; D not certain. V lost 6 bases and J lost 1, with 10 bases in between. The length of the CDR3 is 15 residues. CDR1 and CDR2 (germline): LNHDA, SQIVND (reference sequence). Here the CDR3 reads CASRNLGSGANVLTF. The CDR3 nucleotides read TGTGCCAGTAGGAATCTGGGTTCTGGGGCCAACGTCCTGACTTTC.